This T cell receptor beta chain was observed in a study of T-cell memory formation after mild COVID-19. Comments on this clonotype: Its antigen is unknown.

Study-wide findings and caveats: Proof of SARS-CoV-2 specificity was absent for the second-wave clones that crested on day 37.

MiXCR, run by TCRdb on the 5' RACE reads, gives a single entry per CDR3 protein. This repertoire shows some 320,000 distinct CDR3 sequences, 14% found once; its top ten account for roughly a fifth. Deletions cut 3 bases from V and 7 bases from J, with 18 bases between. CDR1 is PRHDT and CDR2 is FYEKMQ in the germline V gene (reference sequence). This CDR3 comprises 15 residues. The TCR originated in a man between 18 and 35 years old who had mild COVID-19 (a few samples of this study predate the infection). Cell type and time point are not known. The sequencing sample was made of PBMCs or a T cell subset sorted from them (not recorded which). V gene TRBV13 combines with J gene TRBJ1-1; D may be TRBD1 (5 bases). DNA of the CDR3: TGTGCCAGCAGCTTTTATCAGGGTGATGTCCGTGAAGCTTTCTTT. It is translated as CASSFYQGDVREAFF.